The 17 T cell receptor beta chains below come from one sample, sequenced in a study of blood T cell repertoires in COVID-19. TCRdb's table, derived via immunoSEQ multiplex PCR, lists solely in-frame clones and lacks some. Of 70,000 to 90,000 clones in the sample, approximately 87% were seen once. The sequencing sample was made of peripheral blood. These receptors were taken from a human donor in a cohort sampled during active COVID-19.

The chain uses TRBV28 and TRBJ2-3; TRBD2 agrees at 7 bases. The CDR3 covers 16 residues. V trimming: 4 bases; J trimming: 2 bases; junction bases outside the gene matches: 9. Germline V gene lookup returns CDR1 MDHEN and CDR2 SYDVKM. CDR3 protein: CASSWPRGMDTDTQYF. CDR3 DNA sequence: TGTGCCAGCAGTTGGCCGCGGGGGATGGACACAGATACGCAGTATTTT.

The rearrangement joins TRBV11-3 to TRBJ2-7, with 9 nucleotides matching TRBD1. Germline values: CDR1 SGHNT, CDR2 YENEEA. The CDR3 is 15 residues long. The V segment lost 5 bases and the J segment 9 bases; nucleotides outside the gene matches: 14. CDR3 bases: TGTGCCAGCAGCACTGCCGCGACAGGGGGAATACCGCAGTACTTC. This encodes CASSTAATGGIPQYF.

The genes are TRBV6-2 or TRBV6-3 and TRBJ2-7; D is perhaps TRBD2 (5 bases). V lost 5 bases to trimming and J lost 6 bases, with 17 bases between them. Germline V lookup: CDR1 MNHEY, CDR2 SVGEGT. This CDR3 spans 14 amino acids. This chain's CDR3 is CASSLGLGLREQYF. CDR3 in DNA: TGTGCCAGCAGTCTCGGACTTGGTCTTCGCGAGCAGTACTTC.

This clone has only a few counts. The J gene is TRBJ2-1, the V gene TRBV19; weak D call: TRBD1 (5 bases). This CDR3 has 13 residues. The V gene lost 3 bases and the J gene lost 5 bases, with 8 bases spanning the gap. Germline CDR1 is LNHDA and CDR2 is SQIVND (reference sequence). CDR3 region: CASSISGNNEQFF. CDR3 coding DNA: TGTGCCAGTAGTATCTCAGGGAACAATGAGCAGTTCTTC.

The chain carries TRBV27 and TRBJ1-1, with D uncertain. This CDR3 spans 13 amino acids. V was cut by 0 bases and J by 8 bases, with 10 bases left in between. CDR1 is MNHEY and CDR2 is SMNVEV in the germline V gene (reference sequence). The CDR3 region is CASSLSQVAEAFF. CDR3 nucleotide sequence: TGTGCCAGCAGTTTATCTCAGGTTGCCGAAGCTTTCTTT.

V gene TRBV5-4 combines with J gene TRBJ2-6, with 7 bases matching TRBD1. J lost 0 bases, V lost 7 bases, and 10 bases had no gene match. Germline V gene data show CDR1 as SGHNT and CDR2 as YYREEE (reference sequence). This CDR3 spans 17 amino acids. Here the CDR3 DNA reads TGTGCCAGCTCTCTCGGACAGGCCTTCTCTGGGGCCAACGTCCTGACTTTC. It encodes CASSLGQAFSGANVLTF.

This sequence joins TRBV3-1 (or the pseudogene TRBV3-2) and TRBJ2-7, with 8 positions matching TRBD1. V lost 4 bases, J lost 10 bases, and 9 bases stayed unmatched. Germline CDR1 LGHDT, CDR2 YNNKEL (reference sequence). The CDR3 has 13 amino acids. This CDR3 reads CASSLGLDREQYF. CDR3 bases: TGTGCCAGCAGCCTCGGCTTGGACAGGGAACAGTACTTC.

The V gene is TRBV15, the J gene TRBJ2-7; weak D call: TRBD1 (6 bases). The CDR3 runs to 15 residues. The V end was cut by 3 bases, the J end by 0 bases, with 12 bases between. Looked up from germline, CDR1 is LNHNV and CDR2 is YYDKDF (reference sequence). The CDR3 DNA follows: TGTGCCACCAGCAGTTACCAGGGGCACTCCTACGAGCAGTACTTC. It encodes CATSSYQGHSYEQYF.

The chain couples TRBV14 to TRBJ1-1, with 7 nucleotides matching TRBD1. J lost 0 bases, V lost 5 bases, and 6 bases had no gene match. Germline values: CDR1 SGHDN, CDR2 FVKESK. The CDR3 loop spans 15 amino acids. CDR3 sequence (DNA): TGTGCCAGCAGCTACGGGGACAGACTGAACACTGAAGCTTTCTTT. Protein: CASSYGDRLNTEAFF.

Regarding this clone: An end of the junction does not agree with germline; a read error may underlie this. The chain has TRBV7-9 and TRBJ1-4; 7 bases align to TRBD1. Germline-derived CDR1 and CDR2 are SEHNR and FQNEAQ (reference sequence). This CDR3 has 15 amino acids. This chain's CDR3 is CASSRDSQTIEKLFF. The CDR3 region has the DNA TGTGCCAGCAGCAGGGACAGCCAGACTATTGAAAAACTGTTTTTT. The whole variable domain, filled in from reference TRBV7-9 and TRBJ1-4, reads DTGVSQNPRHKITKRGQNVTFRCDPISEHNRLYWYRQTLGQGPEFLTYFQNEAQLEKSRLLSDRFSAERPKGSFSTLEIQRTEQGDSAMYLCASSRDSQTIEKLFFGSGTQLSVL.

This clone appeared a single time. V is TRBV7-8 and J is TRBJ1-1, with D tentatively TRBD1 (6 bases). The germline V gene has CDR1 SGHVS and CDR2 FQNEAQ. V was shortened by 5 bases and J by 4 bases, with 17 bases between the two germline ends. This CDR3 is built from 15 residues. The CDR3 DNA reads TGTGCCAGCAGCCTCATATTGGGAGGGGGCACTGAAGCTTTCTTT. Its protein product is CASSLILGGGTEAFF.

The CDR3 DNA reads as TGTGCCTGGAGTGACGGGACTAGCGGTAGTCTAAGCAGCACAGATACGCAGTATTTT. Translating it yields CAWSDGTSGSLSSTDTQYF. This sequence joins TRBV30 and TRBJ2-3; 11 bases fit TRBD2. CDR3 length: 19 residues. With V trimmed by 1 base and J by 0 bases, 12 bases remained unmatched. CDR1 and CDR2 from the germline V gene are GTSNPN and SVGIG (reference sequence).

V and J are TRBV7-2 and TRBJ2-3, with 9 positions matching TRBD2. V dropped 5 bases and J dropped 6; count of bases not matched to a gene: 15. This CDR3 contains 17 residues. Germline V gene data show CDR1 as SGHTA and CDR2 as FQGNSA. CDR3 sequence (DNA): TGTGCCAGCAGCCCATATGGGCGGGGGGGCTCGGGCGATACGCAGTATTTT. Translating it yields CASSPYGRGGSGDTQYF.

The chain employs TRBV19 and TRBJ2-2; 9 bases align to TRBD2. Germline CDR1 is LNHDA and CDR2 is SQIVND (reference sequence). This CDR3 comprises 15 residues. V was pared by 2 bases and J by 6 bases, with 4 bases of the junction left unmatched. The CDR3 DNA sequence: TGTGCCAGTAGTATAATAGCGGGGGTGGCCGGGGAGCTGTTTTTT. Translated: CASSIIAGVAGELFF.

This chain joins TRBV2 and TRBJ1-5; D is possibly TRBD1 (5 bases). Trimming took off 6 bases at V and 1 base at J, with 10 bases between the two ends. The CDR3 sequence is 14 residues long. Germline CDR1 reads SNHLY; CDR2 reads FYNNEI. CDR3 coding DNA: TGTGCCAGCAGCGGACAAGTCAGCAATCAGCCCCAGCATTTT. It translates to CASSGQVSNQPQHF.

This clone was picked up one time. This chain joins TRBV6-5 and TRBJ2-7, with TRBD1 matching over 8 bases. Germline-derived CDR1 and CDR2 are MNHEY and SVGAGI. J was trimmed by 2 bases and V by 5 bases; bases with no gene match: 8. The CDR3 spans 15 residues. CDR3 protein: CASSPQGVSPYEQYF. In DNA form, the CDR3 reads TGTGCCAGCAGTCCACAGGGGGTTTCCCCCTACGAGCAGTACTTC.

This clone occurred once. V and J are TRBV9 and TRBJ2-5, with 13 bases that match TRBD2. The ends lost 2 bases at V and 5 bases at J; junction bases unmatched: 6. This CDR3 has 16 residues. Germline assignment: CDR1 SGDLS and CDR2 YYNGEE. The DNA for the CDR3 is TGTGCCAGCAGCGTGGGACTAGCGGGGCTTGGGGAGACCCAGTACTTC. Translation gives CASSVGLAGLGETQYF.